Listed below are T cell receptor beta chains from one sample, sequenced in a study of CD8 T cells in ankylosing spondylitis. TCRdb re-analysed the 5' RACE reads in MiXCR, keeping a single row per CDR3 protein. Here the sample spans 200,000 to 250,000 distinct CDR3 sequences, over 9.5% being singletons. The sample was blood, either unsorted or a sorted T cell fraction (not recorded which). The receptors shown here come from a male donor with ankylosing spondylitis or in good health (not recorded which). Each CDR3 is given with its conserved first and last residue. A D gene is named only where the DNA matches it firmly. Only some rows state a clone size, as once, few, many or a class for expanded clones.

TRBD2	TRBJ2-1	many	TRBV7-8	TGTGCCAGCAGCTTACGTAGCGGGGGGATCTACAATGAGCAGTTCTTC	CASSLRSGGIYNEQFF
NA	TRBJ2-3	many	TRBV29-1	TGCAGCGTTGGACAGCGATCAGATACGCAGTATTTT	CSVGQRSDTQYF
NA	TRBJ1-1	many	TRBV28	TGTGCCAGCAGTATGACAAGTGCCGCAGGTGAAGCTTTCTTT	CASSMTSAAGEAFF
NA	TRBJ1-2	many	TRBV5-1	TGCGCCAGCAGCCTACTCATACAGGATAACACAAACTATGGCTACACCTTC	CASSLLIQDNTNYGYTF
NA	TRBJ2-7	few	TRBV27	TGTGCCAGCAGTATCTCCTCCTACGAGCAGTACTTC	CASSISSYEQYF
NA	TRBJ1-3	many	TRBV7-9	TGTGCCAGCAGCTGGGACGCTCGCTCTGGAAACACCATATATTTT	CASSWDARSGNTIYF
TRBD1	TRBJ2-3	many	TRBV29-1	TGCAGCGTTGAAGACCCCTCAGGGGGCGTGGGGGATACGCAGTATTTT	CSVEDPSGGVGDTQYF
NA	TRBJ2-6	few	TRBV12-3/TRBV12-4	TGTGCCAGCAGTTTAGACGCCGCCGGGGCCAACGTCCTGACTTTC	CASSLDAAGANVLTF
NA	TRBJ1-5	many	TRBV12-3/TRBV12-4	TGTGCCAGCACCGTGGGGGGGCTGAATCAGCCCCAGCATTTT	CASTVGGLNQPQHF
NA	TRBJ1-2	many	TRBV5-6	TGTGCCAGCAGCTTGCGGGGGTTTAACTATGGCTACACCTTC	CASSLRGFNYGYTF
NA	TRBJ1-3	many	TRBV29-1	TGCAGCGTTGGGTGGGCCTCTGGAAACACCATATATTTT	CSVGWASGNTIYF
NA	TRBJ1-3	few	TRBV30	TGTGCCTGGAGAGGGCGCGTCTCTGGAAACACCATATATTTT	CAWRGRVSGNTIYF
NA	TRBJ2-3	NA	TRBV24-1	TGTGCCACCAGTGATAGGGTCGACACAGATACGCAGTATTTT	CATSDRVDTDTQYF
NA	TRBJ2-2	medium-sized	TRBV12-3/TRBV12-4	TGTGCCAGCAGTCCCAAGACTCTAAAGGAAACCGGGGAGCTGTTTTTT	CASSPKTLKETGELFF
TRBD1	TRBJ1-6	NA	TRBV5-6	TGTGCCAGCAGCTTGCGGTACAGACAGGGGAATTCACCCCTCCACTTT	CASSLRYRQGNSPLHF
TRBD1	TRBJ2-7	many	TRBV5-1	TGCGCCAGCAGCGCAGGGGGCTACGTTCCCTACGAGCAGTACTTC	CASSAGGYVPYEQYF
TRBD1	TRBJ2-7	many	TRBV20-1	TGCAGTGCTAGTTCGACAGGGGGAGCCTACGAGCAGTACTTC	CSASSTGGAYEQYF
NA	TRBJ1-1	many	TRBV7-9	TGTGCCAGCAGCCCATATGGACCAGGGTACGCTTTCTTT	CASSPYGPGYAFF
NA	TRBJ1-5	many	TRBV5-1	TGCGCCAGCAGCCCCGGAGAGGGGTTAAGCAATCAGCCCCAGCATTTT	CASSPGEGLSNQPQHF
NA	TRBJ2-7	many	TRBV20-1	TGCAGTGCTCCCTCTTCCTACGAGCAGTACTTC	CSAPSSYEQYF
TRBD2	TRBJ2-7	few	TRBV7-3	TGTGCCAGCAGCTTAACCGGGGGGAATACCTACGAGCAGTACTTC	CASSLTGGNTYEQYF
TRBD2	TRBJ2-2	once	TRBV20-1	TGCAGTGCTAGACTGGCGGGGGGTGGCGGGGAGCTGTTTTTT	CSARLAGGGGELFF
TRBD1	TRBJ2-7	NA	TRBV11-1	TGTGCCAGCAGTCGTGGACAGGGAGTAGGGCAGTACTTC	CASSRGQGVGQYF